Sequencing of this T cell receptor (beta chain) was carried out in a study of blood T cell repertoires in COVID-19. The germline gives CDR1 MNHNS, CDR2 SASEGT. The CDR3 extends over 15 amino acids. Unmatched junction bases numbered 7, after V lost 2 bases and J lost 7 bases. The repertoire was sequenced with immunoSEQ multiplex PCR; TCRdb's copy has only in-frame clones and lacks some. Among hundreds of thousands of clones, 80% to 90% were seen once, and the ten largest hold just over 2.5%. The rearrangement uses TRBV6-1 and TRBJ1-4; 7 bases are a match to TRBD1. The sequence came from a woman in her thirties with acute COVID-19. What was sequenced was PBMCs or T cells enriched from blood (not recorded which). CDR3 sequence (DNA): TGTGCCAGCAGTGAAATTTCAGGGGGATGTGAAAAACTGTTTTTT. Its translation is CASSEISGGCEKLFF.